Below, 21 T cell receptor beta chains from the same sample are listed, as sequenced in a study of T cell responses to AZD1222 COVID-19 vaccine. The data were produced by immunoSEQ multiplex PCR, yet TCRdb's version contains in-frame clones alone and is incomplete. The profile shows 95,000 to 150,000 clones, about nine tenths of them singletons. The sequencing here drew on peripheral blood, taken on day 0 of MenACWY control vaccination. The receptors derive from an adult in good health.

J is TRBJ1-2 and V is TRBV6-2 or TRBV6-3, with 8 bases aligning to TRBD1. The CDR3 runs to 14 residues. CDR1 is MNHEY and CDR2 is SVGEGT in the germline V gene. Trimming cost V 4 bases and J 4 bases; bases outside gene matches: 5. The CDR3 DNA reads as TGTGCCAGCAGTTCTGGACAGGGAGGCTATGGCTACACCTTC. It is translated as CASSSGQGGYGYTF.

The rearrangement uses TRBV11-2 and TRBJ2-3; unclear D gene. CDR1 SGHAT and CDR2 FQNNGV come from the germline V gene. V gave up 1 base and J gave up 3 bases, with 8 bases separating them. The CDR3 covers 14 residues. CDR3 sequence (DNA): TGTGCCAGCAGCTTAGCTAGAGCAACAGATACGCAGTATTTT. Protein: CASSLARATDTQYF.

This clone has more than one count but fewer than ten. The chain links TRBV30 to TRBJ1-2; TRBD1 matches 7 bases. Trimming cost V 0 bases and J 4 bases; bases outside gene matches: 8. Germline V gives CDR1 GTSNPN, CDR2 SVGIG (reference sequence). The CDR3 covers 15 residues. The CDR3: CAWSVTLGQLYGYTF. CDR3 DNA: TGTGCCTGGAGTGTAACCTTGGGACAGCTCTATGGCTACACCTTC. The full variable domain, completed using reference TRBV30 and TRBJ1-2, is SQTIHQWPATLVQPVGSPLSLECTVEGTSNPNLYWYRQAAGRGLQLLFYSVGIGQISSEVPQNLSASRPQDRQFILSSKKLLLSDSGFYLCAWSVTLGQLYGYTFGSGTRLTVV.

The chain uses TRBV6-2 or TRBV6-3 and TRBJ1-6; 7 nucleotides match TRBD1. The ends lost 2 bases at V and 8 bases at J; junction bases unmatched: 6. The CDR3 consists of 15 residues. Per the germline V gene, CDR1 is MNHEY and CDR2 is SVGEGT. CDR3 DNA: TGTGCCAGCAGTTACATGGGACAGAAGGATTCACCCCTCCACTTT. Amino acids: CASSYMGQKDSPLHF.

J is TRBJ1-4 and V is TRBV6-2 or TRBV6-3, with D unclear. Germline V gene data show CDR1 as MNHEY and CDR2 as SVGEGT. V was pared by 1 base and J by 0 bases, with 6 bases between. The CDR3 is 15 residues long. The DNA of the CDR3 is TGTGCCAGCAGTTACTGGGCTACAACTAATGAAAAACTGTTTTTT. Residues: CASSYWATTNEKLFF.

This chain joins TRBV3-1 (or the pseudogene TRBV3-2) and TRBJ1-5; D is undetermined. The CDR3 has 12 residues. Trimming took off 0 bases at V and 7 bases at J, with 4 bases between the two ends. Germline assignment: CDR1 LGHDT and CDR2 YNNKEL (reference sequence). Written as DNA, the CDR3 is TGTGCCAGCAGCCAAGACGGGCAGCCCCAGCATTTT. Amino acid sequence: CASSQDGQPQHF.

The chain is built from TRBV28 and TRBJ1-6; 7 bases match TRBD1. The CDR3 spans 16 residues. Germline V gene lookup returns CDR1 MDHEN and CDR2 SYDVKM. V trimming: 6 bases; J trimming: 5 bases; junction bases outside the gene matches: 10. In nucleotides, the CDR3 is TGTGCCAGCAGATACCAGACAGGGCTCGATAATTCACCCCTCCACTTT. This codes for CASRYQTGLDNSPLHF.

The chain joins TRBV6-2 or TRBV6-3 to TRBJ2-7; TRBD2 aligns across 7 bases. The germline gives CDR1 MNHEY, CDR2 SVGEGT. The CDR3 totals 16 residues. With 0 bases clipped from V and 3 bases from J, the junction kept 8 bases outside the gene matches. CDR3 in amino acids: CASSYSKQRGFYEQYV. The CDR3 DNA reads TGTGCCAGCAGTTACTCGAAACAGCGGGGTTTCTACGAGCAGTACGTC.

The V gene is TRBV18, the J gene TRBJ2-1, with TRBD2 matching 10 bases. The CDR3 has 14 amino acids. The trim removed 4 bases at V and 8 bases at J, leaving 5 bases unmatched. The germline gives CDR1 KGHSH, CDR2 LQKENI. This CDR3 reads CASSQGLAFYEQFF. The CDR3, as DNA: TGTGCCAGCTCACAGGGACTAGCGTTCTATGAGCAGTTCTTC.

This CDR3 is CASSQAPGGDEQYV. As DNA, the CDR3 is TGCGCCAGCAGCCAAGCCCCGGGGGGTGACGAGCAGTACGTC. The rearrangement uses TRBV4-3 and TRBJ2-7; 7 nucleotides agree with TRBD2. V lost 1 base and J lost 5; bases outside the gene matches: 5. This CDR3 is built from 14 residues. Germline-derived CDR1 and CDR2 are LGHNA and YSLEER.

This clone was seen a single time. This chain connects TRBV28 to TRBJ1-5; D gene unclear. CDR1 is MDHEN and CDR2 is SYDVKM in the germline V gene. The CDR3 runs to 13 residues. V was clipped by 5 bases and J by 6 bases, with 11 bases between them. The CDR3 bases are TGTGCCAGCAGTCCCTCGACATTTCAGCCCCAGCATTTT. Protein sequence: CASSPSTFQPQHF.

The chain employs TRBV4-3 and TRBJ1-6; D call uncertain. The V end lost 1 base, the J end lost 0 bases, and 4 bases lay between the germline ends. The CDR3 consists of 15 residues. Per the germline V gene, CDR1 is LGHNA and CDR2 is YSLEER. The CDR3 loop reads CASSQGSSYNSPLHF. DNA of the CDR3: TGCGCCAGCAGCCAAGGCAGCTCCTATAATTCACCCCTCCACTTT.

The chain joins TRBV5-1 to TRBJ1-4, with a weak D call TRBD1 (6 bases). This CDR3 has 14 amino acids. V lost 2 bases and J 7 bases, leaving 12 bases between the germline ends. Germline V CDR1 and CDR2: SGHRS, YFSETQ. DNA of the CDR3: TGCGCCAGCAGCTTAACAGGGTCGGGTGAAAAACTGTTTTTT. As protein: CASSLTGSGEKLFF.

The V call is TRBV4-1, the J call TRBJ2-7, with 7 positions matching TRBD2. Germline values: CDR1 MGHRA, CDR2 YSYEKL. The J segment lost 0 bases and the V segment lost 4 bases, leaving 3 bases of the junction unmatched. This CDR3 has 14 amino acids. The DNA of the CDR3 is TGCGCCAGCAGCCCCCGGGACTACTCCTACGAGCAGTACTTC. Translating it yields CASSPRDYSYEQYF.

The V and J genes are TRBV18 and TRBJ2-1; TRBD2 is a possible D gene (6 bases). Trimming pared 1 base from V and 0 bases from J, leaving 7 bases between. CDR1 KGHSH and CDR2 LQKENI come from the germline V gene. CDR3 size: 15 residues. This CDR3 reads CASSPLAASYNEQFF. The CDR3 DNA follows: TGTGCCAGCTCACCACTAGCGGCCTCCTACAATGAGCAGTTCTTC.

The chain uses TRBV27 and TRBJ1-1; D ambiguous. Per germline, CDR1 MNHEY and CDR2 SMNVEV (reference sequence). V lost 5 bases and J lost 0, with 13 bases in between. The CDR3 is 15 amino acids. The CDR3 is CASSTYTLMNTEAFF. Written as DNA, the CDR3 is TGTGCCAGCAGTACTTACACCCTCATGAACACTGAAGCTTTCTTT.

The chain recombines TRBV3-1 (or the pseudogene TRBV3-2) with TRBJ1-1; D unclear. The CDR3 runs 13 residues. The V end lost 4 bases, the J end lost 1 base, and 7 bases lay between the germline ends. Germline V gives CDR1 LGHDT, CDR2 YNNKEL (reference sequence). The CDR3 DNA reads TGTGCCAGCAGCCGGTGGGGGAACACTGAAGCTTTCTTT. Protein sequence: CASSRWGNTEAFF.

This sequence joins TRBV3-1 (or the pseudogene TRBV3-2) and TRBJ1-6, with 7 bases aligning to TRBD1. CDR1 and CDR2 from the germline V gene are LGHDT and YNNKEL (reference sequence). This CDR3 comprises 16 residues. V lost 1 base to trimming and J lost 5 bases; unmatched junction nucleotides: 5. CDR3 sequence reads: CASSQVPGQNNSPLHF. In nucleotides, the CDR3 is TGTGCCAGCAGCCAAGTTCCGGGACAGAATAATTCACCCCTCCACTTT.

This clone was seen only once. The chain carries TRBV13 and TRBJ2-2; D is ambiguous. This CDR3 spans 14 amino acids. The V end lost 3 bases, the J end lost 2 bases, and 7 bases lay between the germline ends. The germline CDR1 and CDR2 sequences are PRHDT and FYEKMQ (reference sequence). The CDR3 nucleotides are TGTGCCAGCAGCTTCGGAACCAACACCGGGGAGCTGTTTTTT. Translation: CASSFGTNTGELFF.

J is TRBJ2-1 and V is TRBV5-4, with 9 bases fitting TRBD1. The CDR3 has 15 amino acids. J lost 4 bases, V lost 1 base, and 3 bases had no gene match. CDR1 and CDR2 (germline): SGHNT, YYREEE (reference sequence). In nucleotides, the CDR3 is TGTGCCAGCAGCTTGATTGGACAGGGGTACAATGAGCAGTTCTTC. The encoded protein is CASSLIGQGYNEQFF.

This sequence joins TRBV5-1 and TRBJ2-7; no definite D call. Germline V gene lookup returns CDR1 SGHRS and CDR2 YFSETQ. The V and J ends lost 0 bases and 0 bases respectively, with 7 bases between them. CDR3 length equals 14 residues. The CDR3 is CASSLGHSSYEQYV. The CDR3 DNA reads TGCGCCAGCAGCTTGGGACATTCCTCCTACGAGCAGTACGTC.